Each of the 32 T cell receptor beta chains below was sequenced from the same sample in a study of T cells in Graves' hyperthyroidism and ophthalmopathy. Amplification of TCR beta CDR3 regions was performed using RNA transcripts as template. Primed by the HTBI set, a first-round RT-PCR was run on the TCR CDR3. TCRdb independently ran MiXCR on the multiplex PCR reads; one entry per CDR3 protein. The data contain about 300,000 distinct CDR3 sequences, approximately 18% of them singletons. The sample taken for sequencing was blood. Receptor source: a man aged 45-65 years with Graves' ophthalmopathy.

The chain uses TRBV29-1 and TRBJ2-3; D is unclear. The CDR3 runs to 11 residues. Trimming shortened V by 4 bases and J by 2 bases, and 4 bases separated the two germline ends. Germline-derived CDR1 and CDR2 are SQVTM and ANQGSEA. The chain's CDR3 is CSVGYTDTQYF. The CDR3 DNA reads TGCAGCGTTGGTTACACAGATACGCAGTATTTT.

The sample holds many counts of this clonotype. V is TRBV11-3 and J is TRBJ2-1; 10 bases are a match to TRBD2. V lost 1 base, J lost 5 bases, and 2 bases stayed unmatched. Germline loops: CDR1 SGHNT, CDR2 YENEEA. The CDR3 contains 15 residues. The CDR3, as DNA: TGTGCCAGCAGCTTAGGAGGACTAGCGGACAATGAGCAGTTCTTC. It codes for CASSLGGLADNEQFF. Variable domain in full (rest from reference TRBV11-3 and TRBJ2-1): EAGVVQSPRYKIIEKKQPVAFWCNPISGHNTLYWYLQNLGQGPELLIRYENEEAVDDSQLPKDRFSAERLKGVDSTLKIQPAELGDSAVYLCASSLGGLADNEQFFGPGTRLTVL.

The chain links TRBV28 to TRBJ2-7; 7 nucleotides agree with TRBD1. CDR1 MDHEN and CDR2 SYDVKM come from the germline V gene. This CDR3 contains 16 residues. Unmatched junction bases numbered 8, after V lost 3 bases and J lost 0 bases. In nucleotides, the CDR3 is TGTGCCAGCAGTTTGGAAGGGGACAGATTCTCCTACGAGCAGTACTTC. It encodes CASSLEGDRFSYEQYF.

The chain has TRBV28 and TRBJ1-1, with D possibly being TRBD1 (5 bases). The germline gives CDR1 MDHEN, CDR2 SYDVKM. The length of the CDR3 is 16 residues. Trimming took off 7 bases at V and 8 bases at J, with 26 bases between the two ends. CDR3 residues: CASIPPYAGEGWEAFF. For the CDR3, the DNA is TGTGCCAGCATTCCCCCCTACGCGGGGGAGGGTTGGGAAGCTTTCTTT.

The sample holds many counts of this clonotype. The chain carries TRBV5-1 and TRBJ1-2; 8 bases are a match to TRBD1. The ends lost 3 bases at V and 5 bases at J; junction bases unmatched: 3. The CDR3 totals 13 residues. Germline assignment: CDR1 SGHRS and CDR2 YFSETQ. CDR3 DNA sequence: TGCGCCAGCAGCTGGGACAGGACTTATGGCTACACCTTC. Its translation: CASSWDRTYGYTF.

The V gene is TRBV11-2, the J gene TRBJ2-3; D is undetermined. Germline lookup yields CDR1 SGHAT and CDR2 FQNNGV. Trimming left V 5 bases short and J 1 base short, with 10 bases between. The CDR3 is made up of 14 amino acids. Here the CDR3 reads CASSHPWGTDTQYF. The DNA of the CDR3 is TGTGCCAGCAGCCACCCTTGGGGCACAGATACGCAGTATTTT.

This clonotype was counted a few times. The gene calls are TRBV9 and TRBJ1-6; 10 nucleotides agree with TRBD1. The CDR3 has 15 amino acids. Germline-derived CDR1 and CDR2 are SGDLS and YYNGEE. V shed 3 bases and J 9 bases; nucleotides not matched to a gene: 6. The chain's CDR3 is CASSAPGTGVSPLHF. The CDR3 DNA sequence: TGTGCCAGCAGCGCCCCGGGGACAGGGGTTTCACCCCTCCACTTT.

The rearrangement joins TRBV29-1 to TRBJ1-1, with D unclear. The CDR3 totals 14 residues. V lost 4 bases and J 0 bases, leaving 12 bases between the germline ends. The V gene's germline CDR1 is SQVTM and CDR2 ANQGSEA. The CDR3 is CSVVPRAVNTEAFF. In DNA, the CDR3 is TGCAGCGTTGTTCCCCGGGCCGTGAACACTGAAGCTTTCTTT.

This sequence joins TRBV19 and TRBJ2-5, with D perhaps given as TRBD1 or TRBD2 (5 bases each). V lost 5 bases to trimming and J lost 4 bases, with 20 bases between them. CDR1 LNHDA and CDR2 SQIVND come from the germline V gene (reference sequence). There are 16 residues in the CDR3. As DNA, the CDR3 is TGTGCCAGTAGTGGGGCCCGGGACCCGCCGCGAGAGACCCAGTACTTC. Protein sequence: CASSGARDPPRETQYF. Using reference TRBV19 and TRBJ2-5 for the parts outside the CDR3, the full variable domain is DGGITQSPKYLFRKEGQNVTLSCEQNLNHDAMYWYRQDPGQGLRLIYYSQIVNDFQKGDIAEGYSVSREKKESFPLTVTSAQKNPTAFYLCASSGARDPPRETQYFGPGTRLLVL.

This clonotype was counted a few times. The chain is built from TRBV27 and TRBJ2-3; D not resolved. The germline CDR1 and CDR2 sequences are MNHEY and SMNVEV (reference sequence). V lost 6 bases, J lost 2 bases, and 9 bases lay in between. This CDR3 has 13 residues. The CDR3 region is CASRPGLTDTQYF. In DNA form, the CDR3 reads TGTGCCAGCAGGCCCGGTCTCACAGATACGCAGTATTTT.

A few counts support this clonotype. The chain joins TRBV20-1 to TRBJ1-5; no reliable D call. The CDR3 covers 15 residues. V was trimmed by 0 bases and J by 6 bases, leaving 15 bases between them. Germline V gives CDR1 DFQATT, CDR2 SNEGSKA (reference sequence). CDR3 region: CSARDKGVRPQPQHF. Here the CDR3 DNA reads TGCAGTGCTAGAGATAAGGGCGTTCGGCCTCAGCCCCAGCATTTT.

The V gene is TRBV4-2, the J gene TRBJ2-7; the D is unclear. CDR1 is LGHNA and CDR2 is YNFKEQ in the germline V gene. V lost 0 bases, J lost 5 bases, and 11 bases lay in between. The CDR3 is made up of 14 amino acids. The CDR3 sequence is CASSQDDGPNEQYF. In nucleotides, the CDR3 is TGTGCCAGCAGCCAAGATGACGGGCCTAACGAGCAGTACTTC.

The sample holds many counts of this clonotype. The gene calls are TRBV20-1 and TRBJ2-7; 9 bases map to TRBD2. Germline CDR1 and CDR2: DFQATT and SNEGSKA (reference sequence). The CDR3 totals 14 residues. J gave up 4 bases and V 3 bases, and 7 bases lay outside the gene matches. The CDR3 coding sequence is TGCAGTGCTAGTCCCGGGACTAGCAATTACGAGCAGTACTTC. Its protein product is CSASPGTSNYEQYF.

In this sample, this clonotype turned up a few times. A much larger clone sits a single nucleotide away, making a read error possible. The V gene is TRBV6-1, the J gene TRBJ2-3; D is uncertain. The V end was cut by 5 bases, the J end by 5 bases, with 8 bases between. Germline V lookup: CDR1 MNHNS, CDR2 SASEGT. The CDR3 has 12 amino acids. The CDR3 loop is CASSTVGDTQYF. The DNA of the CDR3 is TGTGCCAGCAGTACCGTGGGAGATACGCAGTATTTT.

This rearrangement joins TRBV2 to TRBJ2-1; D is unclear. CDR1 is SNHLY, CDR2 FYNNEI, per germline. The CDR3 has 11 residues. V was shortened by 1 base and J by 10 bases, with 5 bases between the two germline ends. In DNA, the CDR3 is TGTGCCAGCAGTGAAGAAGGCGAGCAGTTCTTC. This sequence encodes CASSEEGEQFF. Complete variable domain (other parts from reference TRBV2 and TRBJ2-1): EPEVTQTPSHQVTQMGQEVILRCVPISNHLYFYWYRQILGQKVEFLVSFYNNEISEKSEIFDDQFSVERPDGSNFTLKIRSTKLEDSAMYFCASSEEGEQFFGPGTRLTVL.

The table lists this clonotype with many counts. Relative to the germline gene, one junction end is altered; a read error may explain this. The gene calls are TRBV7-7 and TRBJ2-3; 8 nucleotides align to TRBD1. The CDR3 extends over 16 amino acids. CDR1 is SSHAT and CDR2 is FNYEAQ in the germline V gene (reference sequence). CDR3 sequence: CASSLGGQGYTDTQYF. The CDR3 nucleotides are TGTGCTAGCAGCTTAGGAGGACAGGGTTACACAGATACGCAGTATTTT.

This clonotype was seen at least ten times. V gene TRBV30 combines with J gene TRBJ2-6, with D perhaps matching TRBD2 (5 bases). The ends were cut back, 5 bases at V and 0 bases at J, with 14 bases in the middle. The CDR3 consists of 16 residues. The germline V gene has CDR1 GTSNPN and CDR2 SVGIG (reference sequence). The CDR3 spells CAWDQDGLSGANVLTF. CDR3 bases: TGTGCCTGGGACCAGGACGGACTCTCTGGGGCCAACGTCCTGACTTTC.

This clonotype was found a few times. This chain joins TRBV6-6 and TRBJ2-1, with D possibly being TRBD1 (6 bases). The CDR3 sequence is 14 residues long. Germline V gene sequence: CDR1 MNHNY, CDR2 SVGAGI (reference sequence). Trimming stripped 2 bases from V and 5 bases from J, with 10 bases between. CDR3 sequence reads: CASSYPGQHNEQFF. The CDR3 nucleotides read TGTGCCAGCAGTTACCCGGGACAACACAATGAGCAGTTCTTC.

This clonotype was detected ten times or more. V and J are TRBV28 and TRBJ2-7; tentatively, D is TRBD2 (6 bases). This CDR3 contains 15 residues. Looked up from germline, CDR1 is MDHEN and CDR2 is SYDVKM. The V and J ends lost 6 bases and 2 bases respectively, with 17 bases between them. The CDR3 protein is CASSRTGTLAYEQYF. DNA of the CDR3: TGTGCCAGCAGCCGGACCGGGACTTTAGCCTACGAGCAGTACTTC.

The V gene is TRBV6-1, the J gene TRBJ2-7; D remains ambiguous. Looked up from germline, CDR1 is MNHNS and CDR2 is SASEGT. The CDR3 contains 15 residues. V lost 0 bases and J 3 bases, leaving 12 bases between the germline ends. In DNA, the CDR3 is TGTGCCAGCAGTGAAGCCCCCTTTTTGGGCTACGAGCAGTACTTC. This sequence encodes CASSEAPFLGYEQYF.

This clonotype was detected a few times. This chain joins TRBV20-1 and TRBJ2-7; 16 positions match TRBD2. Per the germline V gene, CDR1 is DFQATT and CDR2 is SNEGSKA (reference sequence). V trimming: 2 bases; J trimming: 6 bases; junction bases outside the gene matches: 10. This CDR3 has 17 amino acids. The chain's CDR3 is CSARNSGTSGRAAEQYF. CDR3 DNA: TGCAGTGCTAGAAACTCCGGGACTAGCGGGAGGGCCGCCGAGCAGTACTTC.

The sample holds a few counts of this clonotype. CDR3 amino acids: CASSSSGSVRNEQFF. The DNA for the CDR3 is TGTGCCAGCAGTTCCAGCGGGAGCGTTCGCAATGAGCAGTTCTTC. The rearrangement links TRBV27 to TRBJ2-1, with 8 bases lining up with TRBD2. The CDR3 runs 15 residues. Germline V lookup: CDR1 MNHEY, CDR2 SMNVEV (reference sequence). V gave up 4 bases and J gave up 6 bases; unmatched junction bases: 8.

A single count supports this clonotype. One end of the junction is discordant with germline, which a read error may explain. The chain is built from TRBV7-7 and TRBJ2-5; D assignment may be TRBD1 or TRBD2 (6 bases each). CDR1 is SSHAT, CDR2 FNYEAQ, per germline (reference sequence). The CDR3 consists of 15 residues. For the CDR3, the DNA is TGTGCTAGCAGCTTAGGAGGGGGTAATGGGGAGACCCCGTACTTC. Its translation: CASSLGGGNGETPYF.

Ten or more counts support this clonotype. The V call is TRBV19, the J call TRBJ1-1; D possibly corresponds to TRBD1 (5 bases). Trimming cost V 2 bases and J 0 bases, with 13 bases left between them. The CDR3 contains 16 residues. The germline V gene has CDR1 LNHDA and CDR2 SQIVND (reference sequence). The CDR3 reads CASSIRGVNVNTEAFF. CDR3 bases: TGTGCCAGTAGTATACGGGGGGTTAACGTGAACACTGAAGCTTTCTTT.

This clonotype was picked up many times. The J gene is TRBJ1-1, the V gene TRBV5-8; D gene uncertain. Germline V gene sequence: CDR1 SGHTS, CDR2 YDEGEE. V dropped 9 bases and J dropped 3 bases, with 9 bases sitting between them. This CDR3 has 11 amino acids. The chain's CDR3 is CATTSYTEAFF. CDR3 nucleotides: TGTGCCACCACGTCGTACACTGAAGCTTTCTTT.

The table lists this clonotype with many counts. The chain couples TRBV6-1 to TRBJ2-7; TRBD1 aligns across 10 bases. The CDR3 covers 14 residues. The germline V gene encodes CDR1 MNHNS and CDR2 SASEGT. With V trimmed by 6 bases and J by 7 bases, 9 bases remained unmatched. The CDR3 sequence: CASRPDRGRGEQYF. The CDR3 DNA sequence: TGTGCCAGCAGGCCAGACAGGGGGCGTGGGGAGCAGTACTTC.

In its sample, this clonotype was seen many times. The V call is TRBV11-2, the J call TRBJ2-5; 7 bases are shared with TRBD2. Per germline, CDR1 SGHAT and CDR2 FQNNGV. V gave up 5 bases and J gave up 3 bases; unmatched junction bases: 12. The CDR3 totals 16 residues. For the CDR3, the DNA is TGTGCCAGCAGCCCTAGCTCCGGGGGGATCAAAGAGACCCAGTACTTC. Its translation is CASSPSSGGIKETQYF.

The rearrangement links TRBV7-8 to TRBJ1-1, with D hard to call. Germline V gene lookup returns CDR1 SGHVS and CDR2 FQNEAQ. The CDR3 spans 18 residues. Trimming took off 9 bases at V and 1 base at J, with 27 bases between the two ends. In nucleotides, the CDR3 is TGTGCCAGTTTCCACCGCTGGCCCGTTATCCGGGGGAACACTGAAGCTTTCTTT. It yields the protein CASFHRWPVIRGNTEAFF.

In this sample, this clonotype turned up a few times. The chain has TRBV12-5 and TRBJ1-1, with 9 bases that match TRBD1. V lost 0 bases and J lost 1; bases outside the gene matches: 9. CDR1 and CDR2 (germline): LGHNT, FRNRAP. The CDR3 runs to 18 residues. CDR3 nucleotide sequence: TGTGCTAGTGGTTTGGTACTAACAGGGGGCTCCGGGAACACTGAAGCTTTCTTT. Its translation is CASGLVLTGGSGNTEAFF.

The chain joins TRBV4-2 to TRBJ2-3; tentative D call: TRBD2 (5 bases). The length of the CDR3 is 16 residues. V lost 4 bases to trimming and J lost 1 base, with 15 bases between them. Germline CDR1 reads LGHNA; CDR2 reads YNFKEQ. As DNA, the CDR3 is TGTGCCAGCAGCCCGAGGTCCGGGGTCGGCACAGATACGCAGTATTTT. This sequence encodes CASSPRSGVGTDTQYF.

A few counts support this clonotype. V gene TRBV11-2 combines with J gene TRBJ1-5, with unresolved D. Per the germline V gene, CDR1 is SGHAT and CDR2 is FQNNGV. Deletions cut 5 bases from V and 0 bases from J, with 20 bases between. CDR3 length: 18 residues. The CDR3 reads CASSPGPGRTDSNQPQHF. CDR3 bases: TGTGCCAGCAGCCCCGGTCCGGGGAGGACGGATAGCAATCAGCCCCAGCATTTT.

This clonotype was seen repeatedly, ten times or more. This chain links TRBV11-1 with TRBJ2-2; unclear D gene. Germline loops: CDR1 SGHAT, CDR2 FQDESV (reference sequence). V lost 1 base to trimming and J lost 6 bases, with 6 bases between them. The CDR3 extends over 13 amino acids. The CDR3 reads CASSLGGPGELFF. The CDR3 bases are TGTGCCAGCAGCTTAGGGGGTCCCGGGGAGCTGTTTTTT.